What follows describes a single T cell receptor beta chain. The method was immunoSEQ multiplex PCR; TCRdb's version includes in-frame clones alone and lacks a portion of them. Of approximately 450,000 clones listed, 80% to 90% were seen once; the top ten hold roughly 1.1%. The CDR3 sequence is 18 residues long. Germline V gene lookup returns CDR1 MGHRA and CDR2 YSYEKL. Trimming stripped 0 bases from V and 0 bases from J, with 12 bases between. Membership in each cohort depended on participant-reported clinical history. The recovered donors of Cohort 3 showed two negative PCRs, clearance, or symptom resolution. The data were obtained in a study of blood T cell repertoires in COVID-19. About the study: The samples span acute and convalescent COVID-19 from the United States, Italy and Spain. The cDNA or gDNA used as material had been derived from T cells, B-cell-depleted T cells, or PBMCs.

This chain joins TRBV4-1 and TRBJ1-6, with D possibly matching TRBD1 (5 bases). The sequence was collected from a man younger than 45 who had recovered from COVID-19. Sequencing used PBMCs or T cells enriched from blood (not recorded which). CDR3 in DNA: TGCGCCAGCAGCCAAGACATGGGGGGGAGCTCCTATAATTCACCCCTCCACTTT. As protein: CASSQDMGGSSYNSPLHF.